The 14 T cell receptor beta chains listed next were all sequenced from one sample in a study of cytomegalovirus exposure and HLA in healthy donors. The data were produced by immunoSEQ multiplex PCR, yet TCRdb's version contains in-frame clones alone and is incomplete. The sample lists 100,000 to 150,000 clones; 95% to 96% were seen once. The sample taken for sequencing was PBMCs. The receptors derive from a man between 18 and 35 years old in good health and CMV-seronegative.

V and J are TRBV28 and TRBJ2-1; possibly TRBD2 for D (6 bases). Germline values: CDR1 MDHEN, CDR2 SYDVKM. The CDR3 is made up of 13 amino acids. V lost 7 bases and J lost 9, with 16 bases in between. Here the CDR3 reads CASIRENLGEQFF. CDR3 nucleotide sequence: TGTGCCAGCATCCGGGAGAACCTAGGTGAGCAGTTCTTC.

This chain uses TRBV28 with TRBJ1-1, with no clear D. V was cut by 6 bases and J by 8 bases, with 13 bases left in between. CDR3 length: 12 residues. CDR1 is MDHEN and CDR2 is SYDVKM in the germline V gene. CDR3 bases: TGTGCCAGCAGCCTAACAGCCTCGGAAGCTTTCTTT. It specifies CASSLTASEAFF.

The genes are TRBV11-2 and TRBJ1-2, with D perhaps TRBD1 (5 bases). The CDR3 totals 13 residues. The germline V and J ends were trimmed by 5 bases and 7 bases, with 14 bases remaining between them. CDR1 is SGHAT, CDR2 FQNNGV, per germline. CDR3 loop: CASSAGYGLGYTF. In nucleotides, the CDR3 is TGTGCCAGCAGCGCAGGGTACGGTCTTGGCTACACCTTC. Complete variable domain (other parts from reference TRBV11-2 and TRBJ1-2): EAGVAQSPRYKIIEKRQSVAFWCNPISGHATLYWYQQILGQGPKLLIQFQNNGVVDDSQLPKDRFSAERLKGVDSTLKIQPAKLEDSAVYLCASSAGYGLGYTFGSGTRLTVV.

V is TRBV10-3 and J is TRBJ2-5; D ambiguous. There are 13 residues in the CDR3. In germline, CDR1 is ENHRY, CDR2 SYGVKD. Trimming pared 4 bases from V and 3 bases from J, leaving 9 bases between. DNA for the CDR3: TGTGCCATCAGTGCGACTCACAAAGAGACCCAGTACTTC. It yields the protein CAISATHKETQYF.

V gene TRBV5-1 combines with J gene TRBJ2-5; D may be TRBD1 (6 bases). V shed 0 bases and J shed 4 bases, with 13 bases lying between them. There are 15 residues in the CDR3. From germline, CDR1 is SGHRS and CDR2 YFSETQ. In DNA, the CDR3 is TGCGCCAGCAGCTTGGGATCACTAGGGGGAGAGACCCAGTACTTC. Translation gives CASSLGSLGGETQYF.

The chain employs TRBV7-9 and TRBJ2-2; D is unresolved. CDR3 length equals 14 residues. CDR1 is SEHNR and CDR2 is FQNEAQ in the germline V gene (reference sequence). Trimming stripped 0 bases from V and 2 bases from J, with 4 bases between. CDR3 amino acids: CASSLAQNTGELFF. The CDR3 DNA reads TGTGCCAGCAGCTTAGCCCAAAACACCGGGGAGCTGTTTTTT. The full variable domain, its missing parts supplied by reference TRBV7-9 and TRBJ2-2, is DTGVSQNPRHKITKRGQNVTFRCDPISEHNRLYWYRQTLGQGPEFLTYFQNEAQLEKSRLLSDRFSAERPKGSFSTLEIQRTEQGDSAMYLCASSLAQNTGELFFGEGSRLTVL.

The chain links TRBV10-3 to TRBJ2-4; 10 nucleotides align to TRBD1. CDR1 is ENHRY and CDR2 is SYGVKD in the germline V gene. The CDR3 loop spans 16 amino acids. V lost 2 bases to trimming and J lost 8 bases; unmatched junction nucleotides: 9. CDR3 DNA: TGTGCCATCAGTGAGCTTTTCGGGACAGGGGCGTACATTCAGTACTTC. Residues: CAISELFGTGAYIQYF.

The chain combines TRBV29-1 with TRBJ2-1; no reliable D call. The CDR3 covers 11 residues. Between the trimmed V and J ends, which lost 4 bases and 11 bases, there was a span of 12 bases. Germline V CDR1 and CDR2: SQVTM, ANQGSEA. The CDR3 reads CSVVAAGKQFF. The CDR3 region has the DNA TGCAGCGTTGTGGCGGCTGGCAAGCAGTTCTTC.

The chain links TRBV28 to TRBJ1-2; no reliable D call. CDR3 length: 13 amino acids. Trimming cost V 8 bases and J 7 bases, with 17 bases left between them. CDR1 and CDR2 from the germline V gene are MDHEN and SYDVKM. CDR3 loop: CASQPVIAGGYTF. As DNA, the CDR3 is TGTGCCAGCCAACCGGTAATTGCGGGTGGCTACACCTTC.

V is TRBV30 and J is TRBJ2-2; maybe TRBD2 (5 bases). This CDR3 is built from 14 residues. V lost 0 bases and J lost 8, with 13 bases in between. Germline CDR1 reads GTSNPN; CDR2 reads SVGIG (reference sequence). Here the CDR3 DNA reads TGTGCCTGGAGTGTAGAGGGCCCCTCAGGGGAGCTGTTTTTT. Its protein is CAWSVEGPSGELFF.

There are a few counts of this clone. The chain joins TRBV28 to TRBJ2-2, with 12 bases that match TRBD1. Losses at the gene ends were 6 bases for V and 6 bases for J; bases not matched to a gene: 8. The CDR3 is 16 residues long. Germline V CDR1 and CDR2: MDHEN, SYDVKM. CDR3 region: CASRLPGQGAPGELFF. CDR3 in DNA: TGTGCCAGCAGACTCCCGGGACAGGGGGCTCCCGGGGAGCTGTTTTTT.

This chain uses TRBV9 with TRBJ2-1, with D perhaps matching TRBD1 (6 bases). CDR3 size: 12 residues. Germline CDR1 and CDR2: SGDLS and YYNGEE. V was cut by 3 bases and J by 10 bases, with 11 bases left in between. This CDR3 reads CASSADSGEQFF. In nucleotides, the CDR3 is TGTGCCAGCAGCGCGGACAGTGGCGAGCAGTTCTTC.

Turning to this clone: The junction does not match germline at one end; this may be a read error. The CDR3 loop is CASSALGGRNPGELFF. Here the CDR3 DNA reads TGCGCCAGCAGCGCCCTGGGGGGGAGGAACCCCGGGGAGCTGTTTTTT. The chain carries TRBV5-1 and TRBJ2-2, with TRBD2 matching over 7 bases. This CDR3 is built from 16 residues. The V gene's germline CDR1 is SGHRS and CDR2 YFSETQ.

The chain recombines TRBV6-1 with TRBJ2-3; D gene uncertain. CDR3 size: 14 residues. Germline V lookup: CDR1 MNHNS, CDR2 SASEGT. Trimming removed 6 bases from V and 0 bases from J, with 10 bases in between. Here the CDR3 DNA reads TGTGCCAGCAGCGCCGACTTAAGCACAGATACGCAGTATTTT. Translated, it gives CASSADLSTDTQYF.